Below are 29 T cell receptor beta chains sequenced from a single sample in a study of cytomegalovirus exposure and HLA in healthy donors. Researchers ran the PCR with 60 Vbeta and 13 Jbeta primers. The method was immunoSEQ multiplex PCR; TCRdb's version includes in-frame clones alone and lacks a portion of them. The sample records 85,000 to 130,000 clones, 60% to 80% being singletons. The material sequenced was PBMCs. The receptors stem from a man aged 40-49 years in good health and CMV-seronegative.

This clone has only one observation. The V call is TRBV19, the J call TRBJ1-2, with 7 bases fitting TRBD1. The germline CDR1 and CDR2 sequences are LNHDA and SQIVND (reference sequence). Trimming cost V 8 bases and J 8 bases; bases outside gene matches: 11. CDR3 size: 13 residues. Written as DNA, the CDR3 is TGTGCCAGTGCCCGGCAGGGGGAATTCGGCTACACCTTC. Translated: CASARQGEFGYTF.

This chain connects TRBV6-1 to TRBJ2-4; perhaps TRBD1 as D (5 bases). V was clipped by 1 base and J by 7 bases, with 8 bases between them. This CDR3 is built from 13 residues. Germline CDR1 and CDR2: MNHNS and SASEGT. This chain's CDR3 is CASSEGRQNIQYF. The CDR3 bases are TGTGCCAGCAGTGAAGGAAGACAGAACATTCAGTACTTC.

The chain carries TRBV5-1 and TRBJ2-3; a possible D gene is TRBD2 (7 bases). The CDR3 runs 16 residues. The germline gives CDR1 SGHRS, CDR2 YFSETQ. The V gene lost 0 bases and the J gene lost 4 bases, with 15 bases spanning the gap. The CDR3 reads CASSLVGGGRPDTQYF. The CDR3 DNA sequence: TGCGCCAGCAGCTTGGTTGGGGGGGGCCGGCCAGATACGCAGTATTTT.

The rearrangement uses TRBV7-8 and TRBJ2-7; a possible D gene is TRBD2 (5 bases). This CDR3 contains 15 residues. V lost 4 bases and J lost 6, with 19 bases in between. CDR1 is SGHVS, CDR2 FQNEAQ, per germline. The DNA of the CDR3 is TGTGCCAGCAGCTGGACGCGGGCAAGGACCGGCGAGCAGTACTTC. It translates to CASSWTRARTGEQYF. The variable domain in full, completed from reference TRBV7-8 and TRBJ2-7, reads GAGVSQSPRYKVAKRGQDVALRCDPISGHVSLFWYQQALGQGPEFLTYFQNEAQLDKSGLPSDRFFAERPEGSVSTLKIQRTQQEDSAVYLCASSWTRARTGEQYFGPGTRLTVT.

This chain joins TRBV7-9 and TRBJ1-4, with TRBD1 as a possible D gene (5 bases). Trimming cost V 0 bases and J 2 bases, with 13 bases left between them. The germline V gene encodes CDR1 SEHNR and CDR2 FQNEAQ (reference sequence). The CDR3 totals 17 residues. The CDR3 DNA sequence: TGTGCCAGCAGCTTAGCTAATGGTCGGGGGACTAATGAAAAACTGTTTTTT. Encoded protein: CASSLANGRGTNEKLFF.

The table lists this clone with a count of one. The chain uses TRBV7-8 and TRBJ1-5; D is uncertain. The CDR3 runs 15 residues. V lost 3 bases, J lost 6 bases, and 15 bases lay in between. Germline CDR1 and CDR2: SGHVS and FQNEAQ. The CDR3 spells CASSFYRGESQPQHF. Here the CDR3 DNA reads TGTGCCAGCAGCTTTTATCGCGGAGAGAGTCAGCCCCAGCATTTT.

This chain links TRBV6-1 with TRBJ1-6, with 8 bases that match TRBD1. Germline assignment: CDR1 MNHNS and CDR2 SASEGT. CDR3 length: 14 residues. J was trimmed by 5 bases and V by 7 bases; bases with no gene match: 4. Here the CDR3 DNA reads TGTGCCAGCACGATGACAGGGGATAATTCACCCCTCCACTTT. As protein: CASTMTGDNSPLHF.

In this sample, this clone turned up once. V and J are TRBV6-5 and TRBJ1-2, with TRBD1 matching over 9 bases. After removal of 5 bases from V and 4 bases from J, the junction contained 5 bases not matched to a gene. This CDR3 has 14 amino acids. The germline V gene encodes CDR1 MNHEY and CDR2 SVGAGI. The CDR3 nucleotides read TGTGCCAGCAGTGGGGGACAGGGAAGCTATGGCTACACCTTC. It is translated as CASSGGQGSYGYTF.

This clone was detected only once. The CDR3 region is CASSQGGNTGELFF. CDR3 sequence (DNA): TGTGCCAGTAGCCAGGGTGGTAATACCGGGGAGCTGTTTTTT. This chain links TRBV19 with TRBJ2-2; TRBD1 is a possible D gene (5 bases). The CDR3 loop spans 14 amino acids. The germline V and J ends were trimmed by 6 bases and 5 bases, with 13 bases remaining between them. Germline V gene data show CDR1 as LNHDA and CDR2 as SQIVND (reference sequence).

V and J are TRBV19 and TRBJ1-2; 8 bases line up with TRBD1. CDR1 and CDR2 from the germline V gene are LNHDA and SQIVND (reference sequence). The junction had 13 bases not matched to a gene; V was cut back by 3 bases and J by 4 bases. The CDR3 spans 17 residues. The CDR3, as DNA: TGTGCCAGTAGTATCTGGGCCAGGGGGCGTACTGGCTATGGCTACACCTTC. This codes for CASSIWARGRTGYGYTF.

The gene calls are TRBV18 and TRBJ2-6; 7 bases line up with TRBD1. Germline V gives CDR1 KGHSH, CDR2 LQKENI. V lost 3 bases, J lost 0 bases, and 5 bases stayed unmatched. This CDR3 spans 17 amino acids. The CDR3 spells CASSPDRRDSGANVLTF. In nucleotides, the CDR3 is TGTGCCAGCTCACCGGACAGGCGCGACTCTGGGGCCAACGTCCTGACTTTC.

This chain uses TRBV29-1 with TRBJ2-2, with a tentative D call TRBD1 (5 bases). The V gene's germline CDR1 is SQVTM and CDR2 ANQGSEA. The V end lost 3 bases, the J end lost 6 bases, and 11 bases lay between the germline ends. CDR3 length: 13 residues. CDR3 amino acids: CSVDPGAPGELFF. Written as DNA, the CDR3 is TGCAGCGTTGACCCTGGGGCCCCCGGGGAGCTGTTTTTT.

The count of this clone is one. This chain joins TRBV18 and TRBJ2-7; TRBD2 might be the D (6 bases). The CDR3 totals 15 residues. The V gene lost 1 base and the J gene lost 6 bases, with 16 bases spanning the gap. Germline CDR1 and CDR2: KGHSH and LQKENI. The CDR3 nucleotides read TGTGCCAGCTCACCACGGACCCCTGAGGAGGGCGAGCAGTACTTC. This translates into CASSPRTPEEGEQYF.

The chain couples TRBV2 to TRBJ2-7, with D possibly matching TRBD1 (5 bases). Germline-derived CDR1 and CDR2 are SNHLY and FYNNEI. Trimming removed 7 bases at V and 2 bases at J, with 12 bases between. CDR3 length: 13 amino acids. This chain's CDR3 is CASNSGNTYEQYF. CDR3 nucleotide sequence: TGTGCCAGCAACTCAGGGAACACCTACGAGCAGTACTTC.

CDR3 protein: CAISELLGGGGTDTQYF. In DNA, the CDR3 is TGTGCCATCAGTGAGTTACTCGGCGGGGGCGGCACAGATACGCAGTATTTT. The chain employs TRBV10-3 and TRBJ2-3, with a weak D call TRBD2 (7 bases). Germline CDR1 is ENHRY and CDR2 is SYGVKD. The CDR3 is made up of 17 amino acids. Trimming removed 1 base from V and 1 base from J, with 15 bases in between.

This clone turned up a few times. The rearrangement uses TRBV5-1 and TRBJ1-2, with a weak D call TRBD1 (5 bases). The length of the CDR3 is 15 residues. The V end lost 3 bases, the J end lost 4 bases, and 16 bases lay between the germline ends. Germline values: CDR1 SGHRS, CDR2 YFSETQ. As DNA, the CDR3 is TGCGCCAGCAGCTCGGAGGGACGGGGGATCTATGGCTACACCTTC. Residues: CASSSEGRGIYGYTF.

This clone was counted a single time. The V and J genes are TRBV7-2 and TRBJ1-2, with 8 positions matching TRBD1. The junction had 8 bases not matched to a gene; V was cut back by 2 bases and J by 6 bases. Germline V gene lookup returns CDR1 SGHTA and CDR2 FQGNSA. This CDR3 is built from 15 residues. In DNA form, the CDR3 reads TGTGCCAGCAGCTTAACCGCGGACAGGGTAAATGGCTACACCTTC. Protein sequence: CASSLTADRVNGYTF. The full variable domain, in which reference TRBV7-2 and TRBJ1-2 provide the parts outside the CDR3, is GAGVSQSPSNKVTEKGKDVELRCDPISGHTALYWYRQSLGQGLEFLIYFQGNSAPDKSGLPSDRFSAERTGGSVSTLTIQRTQQEDSAVYLCASSLTADRVNGYTFGSGTRLTVV.

This sequence joins TRBV5-4 and TRBJ2-7, with D unresolved. Germline V lookup: CDR1 SGHNT, CDR2 YYREEE (reference sequence). This CDR3 region has 11 residues. V shed 0 bases and J shed 9 bases, with 7 bases lying between them. As DNA, the CDR3 is TGTGCCAGCAGCTTGGAGACATCGCAGTACTTC. As protein: CASSLETSQYF.

This clone was detected a few times. In DNA, the CDR3 is TGTGCCAGCAGCTCCCGGCAAGAGACCCAGTACTTC. It encodes CASSSRQETQYF. V usage is TRBV7-2 and J usage is TRBJ2-5; D unresolved. V was pared by 4 bases and J by 2 bases, with 5 bases between. The V gene's germline CDR1 is SGHTA and CDR2 FQGNSA. CDR3 length equals 12 residues.

Ten or more counts support this clone. The chain is built from TRBV6-6 and TRBJ1-1, with 11 bases identical to TRBD1. In germline, CDR1 is MNHNY, CDR2 SVGAGI (reference sequence). Trimming at V came to 2 bases and at J to 4 bases, leaving 3 bases not matched to a gene. The CDR3 runs 15 residues. CDR3 coding DNA: TGTGCCAGCAGTTACGGGGACAGGGGGGGCACTGAAGCTTTCTTT. Its translation: CASSYGDRGGTEAFF.

CDR3 sequence (DNA): TGCGCCAGCAGTTTAAACGGACAACCGGGCACAGATACGCAGTATTTT. This gives the protein CASSLNGQPGTDTQYF. The chain links TRBV5-1 to TRBJ2-3; D might be TRBD1 (5 bases). The CDR3 is 16 residues long. Per the germline V gene, CDR1 is SGHRS and CDR2 is YFSETQ. Between the trimmed V and J ends, which lost 5 bases and 1 base, there was a span of 17 bases.

This chain joins TRBV6-5 and TRBJ2-2; the D gene is possibly TRBD2 (6 bases). CDR3 length: 16 residues. Germline CDR1 MNHEY, CDR2 SVGAGI. Trimming left V 0 bases short and J 2 bases short, with 10 bases between. The CDR3 nucleotides read TGTGCCAGCAGTTACTCGTCGGGGGTAAACACCGGGGAGCTGTTTTTT. It encodes CASSYSSGVNTGELFF.

Concerning this clone itself: Other nucleotide sequences from this sample produce the same CDR3. In nucleotides, the CDR3 is TGTGCCAGCAGCTACGGTCGCAGGGACTACGAGCAGTACTTC. Its protein product is CASSYGRRDYEQYF. The rearrangement joins TRBV6-5 to TRBJ2-7; weak D call: TRBD1 (5 bases). The ends were cut back, 6 bases at V and 3 bases at J, with 15 bases in the middle. The CDR3 is made up of 14 amino acids. Germline CDR1 and CDR2: MNHEY and SVGAGI.

The V and J genes are TRBV19 and TRBJ1-2, with 9 bases fitting TRBD1. The V and J ends lost 4 bases and 8 bases, in that order; junction bases with no gene match: 8. Germline CDR1 LNHDA, CDR2 SQIVND (reference sequence). This CDR3 is 14 amino acids long. The CDR3, as DNA: TGTGCCAGTAGTACCGGGGACAGGGTTCGGGGCTACACCTTC. It is translated as CASSTGDRVRGYTF.

The rearrangement joins TRBV7-7 to TRBJ2-2, with TRBD2 matching over 9 bases. V was clipped by 5 bases and J by 3 bases; unmatched bases: 4. The germline V gene encodes CDR1 SSHAT and CDR2 FNYEAQ (reference sequence). The CDR3 sequence is 15 residues long. CDR3 DNA: TGTGCCAGCAGCGTCGGGACTAGCTACACCGGGGAGCTGTTTTTT. It encodes CASSVGTSYTGELFF.

To note about this clone: This CDR3 is also generated by other DNA sequences in the sample. The chain couples TRBV11-3 to TRBJ2-3, with 7 bases aligning to TRBD1. Germline V gene data show CDR1 as SGHNT and CDR2 as YENEEA. V was clipped by 5 bases and J by 3 bases; unmatched bases: 5. The CDR3 spans 14 residues. CDR3 loop: CASSPGQATDTQYF. CDR3 coding DNA: TGTGCCAGCAGCCCTGGACAGGCAACAGATACGCAGTATTTT.

This clone came up a few times. The chain recombines TRBV7-2 with TRBJ1-5; D gene ambiguous. This CDR3 is 14 amino acids long. Trimming removed 5 bases at V and 3 bases at J, with 11 bases between. Germline CDR1 and CDR2: SGHTA and FQGNSA. The CDR3 DNA is TGTGCCAGCAGCCCGATGGCCACCAATCAGCCCCAGCATTTT. This gives the protein CASSPMATNQPQHF. The whole variable domain, remainder taken from reference TRBV7-2 and TRBJ1-5, is GAGVSQSPSNKVTEKGKDVELRCDPISGHTALYWYRQSLGQGLEFLIYFQGNSAPDKSGLPSDRFSAERTGGSVSTLTIQRTQQEDSAVYLCASSPMATNQPQHFGDGTRLSIL.

This clone has more than one count but fewer than ten. The chain couples TRBV4-1 to TRBJ2-2; 8 nucleotides match TRBD2. The CDR3 spans 15 residues. In germline, CDR1 is MGHRA, CDR2 YSYEKL. The V gene end was trimmed by 5 bases and the J gene end by 10 bases; junction bases not matched to a gene: 12. The CDR3, as DNA: TGCGCCAGCAGCGCAAATCCCCCGGGGGGGGCGGAGCTGTTTTTT. Its translation is CASSANPPGGAELFF.

The V gene is TRBV5-4, the J gene TRBJ2-5, with D maybe TRBD2 (5 bases). The CDR3 loop spans 15 amino acids. From germline, CDR1 is SGHNT and CDR2 YYREEE (reference sequence). With 4 bases removed from V and 2 bases from J, the gap between germline ends came to 15 bases. The CDR3 protein is CASSLPGMGQETQYF. The CDR3 coding sequence is TGTGCCAGCAGCCTTCCCGGGATGGGGCAAGAGACCCAGTACTTC.